A single sample is the source of the 10 T cell receptor beta chains below, sequenced in a study of T-cell reconstitution after alpha-beta-depleted transplantation in children. TCRbeta library preparation incorporated unique molecular identifiers. TCRdb recomputed calls from the PCR reads with MiXCR, one row per CDR3 protein. The top ten clones hold under 35% of a sample with some 110,000 distinct CDR3 sequences, about a tenth of them seen once. Material: PBMCs, obtained before TCRalphabeta/CD19-depleted stem cell transplant. The receptors stem from a boy aged 2 to 9 with acute lymphoblastic leukemia, due to receive a stem cell transplant.

This clonotype has ten or more counts. The chain carries TRBV27 and TRBJ1-1; perhaps TRBD1 as D (5 bases). V was trimmed by 2 bases and J by 6 bases, leaving 16 bases between them. The CDR3 covers 15 residues. Germline assignment: CDR1 MNHEY and CDR2 SMNVEV (reference sequence). CDR3: CASSLLRDGQAEAFF. CDR3 DNA: TGTGCCAGCAGTTTACTACGGGACGGGCAGGCTGAAGCTTTCTTT.

The table lists this clonotype with many counts. V and J are TRBV3-1 and TRBJ2-4; D call uncertain. V was trimmed by 8 bases and J by 4 bases, leaving 6 bases between them. This CDR3 region has 11 residues. Germline V gene sequence: CDR1 LGHDT, CDR2 YNNKEL (reference sequence). The CDR3 nucleotides read TGTGCCAGCGCAGCTAAAAACATTCAGTACTTC. As protein: CASAAKNIQYF.

This clonotype was detected ten times or more. The chain recombines TRBV12-3 or TRBV12-4 with TRBJ2-1, with D perhaps TRBD2 (5 bases). The CDR3 covers 14 residues. Trimming cost V 2 bases and J 3 bases, with 8 bases left between them. CDR3 nucleotides: TGTGCCAGCAGTTTATCGGACTTCTACAATGAGCAGTTCTTC. Its translation: CASSLSDFYNEQFF.

This clonotype was found many times. The chain joins TRBV6-5 to TRBJ2-7, with 11 bases matching TRBD2. The germline V gene encodes CDR1 MNHEY and CDR2 SVGAGI. Trimming removed 4 bases from V and 3 bases from J; junction bases left unmatched: 11. CDR3 length: 17 amino acids. The CDR3 reads CASSSHETSGVYYEQYF. The DNA of the CDR3 is TGTGCCAGCAGTTCCCATGAGACTAGCGGGGTCTACTACGAGCAGTACTTC.

This clonotype was detected many times. V is TRBV10-3 and J is TRBJ2-7; TRBD1 matches at 7 bases. The CDR3 contains 13 residues. The V segment lost 6 bases and the J segment 0 bases; nucleotides outside the gene matches: 2. Germline V gene sequence: CDR1 ENHRY, CDR2 SYGVKD. CDR3 amino acids: CAIRGDSSYEQYF. CDR3 DNA: TGTGCCATCAGGGGGGACAGCTCCTACGAGCAGTACTTC.

This clonotype was seen many times. The V call is TRBV7-9, the J call TRBJ2-5; D unclear. V gave up 6 bases and J gave up 2 bases, with 4 bases separating them. The germline V gene has CDR1 SEHNR and CDR2 FQNEAQ (reference sequence). The CDR3 totals 11 residues. The CDR3: CASSSQETQYF. The CDR3 nucleotides read TGTGCCAGCAGTTCGCAAGAGACCCAGTACTTC. Complete variable domain (other parts from reference TRBV7-9 and TRBJ2-5): DTGVSQNPRHKITKRGQNVTFRCDPISEHNRLYWYRQTLGQGPEFLTYFQNEAQLEKSRLLSDRFSAERPKGSFSTLEIQRTEQGDSAMYLCASSSQETQYFGPGTRLLVL.

This clonotype appeared many times. V gene TRBV7-8 combines with J gene TRBJ2-3; D gene unclear. CDR1 is SGHVS and CDR2 is FQNEAQ in the germline V gene. The CDR3 consists of 13 residues. Deletions cut 7 bases from V and 1 base from J, with 9 bases between. The CDR3 bases are TGTGCCAGCATCATCTCTCGCACAGATACGCAGTATTTT. Translated, it gives CASIISRTDTQYF.

The table lists this clonotype with many counts. The V gene is TRBV27, the J gene TRBJ2-3, with D perhaps TRBD1 (5 bases). Germline values: CDR1 MNHEY, CDR2 SMNVEV (reference sequence). The CDR3 runs 16 residues. V lost 3 bases, J lost 3 bases, and 16 bases lay in between. CDR3 residues: CASSFLRAPGTDTQYF. CDR3 nucleotides: TGTGCCAGCAGTTTCCTCAGGGCCCCTGGGACAGATACGCAGTATTTT.

V usage is TRBV3-1 and J usage is TRBJ2-3; 10 nucleotides agree with TRBD1. V was clipped by 2 bases and J by 6 bases; unmatched bases: 11. CDR1 is LGHDT and CDR2 is YNNKEL in the germline V gene (reference sequence). There are 17 residues in the CDR3. CDR3 in DNA: TGTGCCAGCAGCCAACAACCGGGACAGGGGACGTCGGATACGCAGTATTTT. Its translation: CASSQQPGQGTSDTQYF.

This CDR3 reads CASSPLVFRDSYEQYF. The CDR3 bases are TGTGCCAGCAGCCCTCTCGTCTTTCGGGACTCCTACGAGCAGTACTTC. The genes are TRBV7-9 and TRBJ2-7; weak D call: TRBD2 (5 bases). The CDR3 length is 16 residues. The V end lost 5 bases, the J end lost 0 bases, and 17 bases lay between the germline ends. Germline V gene lookup returns CDR1 SEHNR and CDR2 FQNEAQ (reference sequence).